A selection of T cell receptor beta chains follows, all from one sample in a study of vaccination and CD4 T cells after COVID-19. No antigens are known for them. Via MiXCR, TCRdb re-called the PCR reads, giving one row per CDR3 protein. The sample has 7,000 or so distinct CDR3 sequences; 47% are singletons. Sequencing input: CD4+ T cells from blood, cultured in vitro. Every receptor here comes from a human donor in good health. The CDR3 runs from the conserved cysteine through the conserved F or W. D genes are given only for firm matches. Where a row states a size, it is once, few, many or the class of an expanded clone; other rows omit it.

v_gene	d_gene	len	abundance	j_gene	CDR3nt	CDR3aa
TRBV4-2	NA	14	once	TRBJ1-4	TGTGCCAGCAGCCAGGGACAATGGGATGAAAAACTGTTTTTT	CASSQGQWDEKLFF
TRBV10-2	TRBD1	13	NA	TRBJ1-5	TGCGCCAGCGGGGGACAGGGGTCGCAGCCCCAGCATTTT	CASGGQGSQPQHF
TRBV25-1	NA	11	NA	TRBJ2-7	TGTGCCAGCAGTGACTGGTACGAGCAGTACTTC	CASSDWYEQYF
TRBV4-2	TRBD2	20	NA	TRBJ2-7	TGTGCCAGCAGCCAAGACGGACTAGCGGGAAGTAGGGGGCCCTCCTACGAGCAGTACTTC	CASSQDGLAGSRGPSYEQYF
TRBV5-1	NA	15	NA	TRBJ2-3	TGCGCCAGCAGCTTGGTTCTAGCGTACACAGATACGCAGTATTTT	CASSLVLAYTDTQYF
TRBV4-1	NA	15	NA	TRBJ2-3	TGCGCCAGCAGCCAAGATACTTCGGCTGGAGATACGCAGTATTTT	CASSQDTSAGDTQYF
TRBV30	TRBD2	15	NA	TRBJ2-1	TGTGCCTGGCACCCTTGGGGGGGGGGATACAATGAGCAGTTCTTC	CAWHPWGGGYNEQFF
TRBV30	NA	14	once	TRBJ2-3	TGTGCCTGGAGTTTAGGGCAGCACACAGATACGCAGTATTTT	CAWSLGQHTDTQYF
TRBV4-1	NA	13	NA	TRBJ2-3	TGCGCCAGCCGGTCACAGGTGAGGGATACGCAGTATTTT	CASRSQVRDTQYF
TRBV19	NA	14	NA	TRBJ1-1	NA	CASTSVGTGGKAFF
TRBV30	NA	14	NA	TRBJ2-5	TGTGCCTGGAGTGTAAAGGGCCAACAAGAGACCCAGTACTTC	CAWSVKGQQETQYF
TRBV7-2	TRBD2	19	NA	TRBJ2-2	TGTGCCAGCAGCTTAGCCAGCGGGGGGGCCGGCTACCACACCGGGGAGCTGTTTTTT	CASSLASGGAGYHTGELFF
TRBV24-1	TRBD2	14	NA	TRBJ2-1	TGTGCCACCAGTGCAGCGGGGGGGACTATTGAGCAGTTCTTC	CATSAAGGTIEQFF
TRBV7-2	NA	17	few	TRBJ2-3	TGTGCCAGCAGCTTAGAGAAGCCCAGCCCGGGCGCAGATACGCAGTATTTT	CASSLEKPSPGADTQYF
TRBV1	NA	19	few	TRBJ2-3	TGCACCAGCAGCCAAGATGGGGGACTAGCGGGATCCGGGCCAGATACGCAGTATTTT	CTSSQDGGLAGSGPDTQYF